This T cell receptor (beta chain) was retrieved from a study of shared clonotypes between healthy human individuals. For the study at large: The plates for each donor numbered three CD4 naive, three CD4 memory, two CD8 naive and one CD8 memory.

Deep-level assay runs were performed. Authors' processing steps: Junction-only sequences without quality scores came from ImmunoSEQ, so filtering differed. Profiling relied on immunoSEQ multiplex PCR, and the TCRdb table lists in-frame clones only, not all of them. The DNA was the basis for D and trimming; V, J and clone size are from that table. The data contain millions of clones, around nine tenths of them singletons. Broader study findings: Around 5% of naive CD4 clonotypes were common to a handful of donors.

Points on this clone: Its cognate antigen is unknown.

Germline V gives CDR1 SGHDT, CDR2 YYEEEE. The length of the CDR3 is 15 residues. The J segment lost 4 bases and the V segment lost 4 bases, leaving 9 bases of the junction unmatched. Sample: naive CD4+ T cells sorted from blood. Stated subset: CD45RA+ positively selected. The chain has TRBV5-6 and TRBJ1-1; 8 bases are shared with TRBD1. The TCR sequence derives from a man aged 18 to 35 in good health. This CDR3 reads CASSPDREWSTEAFF. The CDR3 DNA follows: TGTGCCAGCAGCCCGGACAGGGAATGGAGCACTGAAGCTTTCTTT.